This entry is about one T cell receptor beta chain. Libraries were prepared by immunoSEQ multiplex PCR; TCRdb keeps only in-frame clonotypes and omits some of them. The sample comprises fewer than 200,000 clones, 60% to 85% of which are singletons, and roughly 7.5% rests with the top ten. The data were obtained in a study of blood T cell repertoires in COVID-19. Study overall: Spain, Italy and the United States supplied samples that represented acute and convalescent COVID-19.

Germline V CDR1 and CDR2: LNHDA, SQIVND (reference sequence). CDR3 length equals 13 residues. The V and J ends lost 10 bases and 8 bases, in that order; junction bases with no gene match: 11. This sequence originates from a man in his 60s with acute or convalescent COVID-19. The V and J genes are TRBV19 and TRBJ1-2, with TRBD1 matching over 9 bases. What was sequenced was peripheral blood. The DNA for the CDR3 is TGTGCCACCCCGGACAGGGGCCGGGGGGGCTACACCTTC. This encodes CATPDRGRGGYTF.